The sequence of this T cell receptor beta chain was determined in a study of CD8 T cells in ankylosing spondylitis. As concerns this clonotype: Germline and junction disagree at one end, which may indicate a read error.

As the method for making TCR beta libraries, quantitative 5'-RACE with molecular barcodes was used. TCRdb recomputed calls from the 5' RACE reads with MiXCR, one row per CDR3 protein. The sample contains a few hundred thousand distinct CDR3 sequences, roughly 20% of which appear only once. In germline, CDR1 is MDHEN, CDR2 SYDVKM. This CDR3 spans 16 amino acids. The source material was blood, either unsorted or a sorted T cell fraction (not recorded which). The J gene is TRBJ2-6, the V gene TRBV28; D perhaps matches TRBD1 (5 bases). The receptor was isolated from a female donor with ankylosing spondylitis or in good health (not recorded which). CDR3: CASSWTSSPGANVVTF. CDR3 in DNA: TGTGCCAGCAGTTGGACCTCAAGCCCTGGGGCCAACGTCGTGACTTTC.